The T cell receptor (beta chain) described here comes from a study of shared clonotypes between healthy human individuals. This clone was picked up one time. What it recognizes is unknown. Authors' data handling: Filtering differed for immunoSEQ, which gave only junction sequences without quality scores. TCRdb keeps only in-frame clones here, not all; method: immunoSEQ multiplex PCR. The DNA gave D and trimming, while V, J and clone size come from that table. The sample holds 950,000 to 1,100,000 clones, 70% to 80% seen once. CD4+ cell separation produced CD45RA+ naive and CD45RA-negative memory subsets. Study results and limitations: Large sequencing depth failed to make sorted-subset sequencing complete, rarefaction showed.

CDR1 MDHEN and CDR2 SYDVKM come from the germline V gene. Trimming cost V 5 bases and J 3 bases, with 14 bases left between them. The CDR3 has 15 amino acids. The clonotype was recovered from a man in his late teens or twenties in good health. V usage is TRBV28 and J usage is TRBJ1-5, with D possibly matching TRBD1 (6 bases). The sample comprised memory CD4+ T cells sorted from blood. Specified subset: CD45RA-negative fraction. The CDR3 DNA reads TGTGCCAGCAGTCGCCCCAGACAGGCCAATCAGCCCCAGCATTTT. It codes for CASSRPRQANQPQHF.